A selection of T cell receptor beta chains follows, all from one sample in a study of blood T cell repertoires in COVID-19. Measured with immunoSEQ multiplex PCR; TCRdb has only the in-frame clones, and not every one. This table holds roughly 64,000 clones, under 80% found once. Sequenced: PBMCs or T cells enriched from blood (not recorded which). These receptors were taken from a woman aged 60-75 years who had been exposed to COVID-19. Each CDR3 is given with its conserved first and last residue. The D gene is left open where the match is weak. Clone size appears in some rows only: once, few, many, or a class for an expanded clone.

J,V,D,size,DNA,CDR3
TRBJ1-1,TRBV10-3,-,-,TGTGCCATCACCCCGCAGGGTCCCTCCTTTGAAGCTTTCTTT,CAITPQGPSFEAFF
TRBJ1-2,TRBV5-4,TRBD1,-,TGTGCCAGCAGCTTGGGGGGACAGGGGGCAAACGGTGGCTACACCTTC,CASSLGGQGANGGYTF
TRBJ2-3,TRBV9,-,-,TGTGCCAGCAGCGTAGAGCAGGGGACAGATACGCAGTATTTT,CASSVEQGTDTQYF
TRBJ2-3,TRBV19,TRBD2,-,TGTGCCAGTAGTATGGCTAGCGGAGATACGCAGTATTTT,CASSMASGDTQYF
TRBJ2-1,TRBV5-1,TRBD2,-,TGCGCCAGCAAAAGGTTGAGCGGGGGGCTCAATGAGCAGTTCTTC,CASKRLSGGLNEQFF
TRBJ2-5,TRBV7-9,-,-,TGTGCCAGCAGCTTAGGGACAGTTATACAAGAGACCCAGTACTTC,CASSLGTVIQETQYF
TRBJ2-1,TRBV28,TRBD2,-,TGTGCCAGCGGGACTAGCGGGGGGAACAATGAGCAGTTCTTC,CASGTSGGNNEQFF
TRBJ1-6,TRBV28,-,-,TGTGCCAGCAGTCCGCCCGCAGGTTCTAATTCACCCCTCCACTTT,CASSPPAGSNSPLHF
TRBJ2-7,TRBV7-2,-,-,TGTGCCAGCAGCTTAGTCATCGGGAGTGGAGAGCAGTACTTC,CASSLVIGSGEQYF
TRBJ2-7,TRBV10-1,TRBD1,-,TGCGCCAGCAGTGAACGAGGGACAGGGGCCGGGGAGCAGTACTTC,CASSERGTGAGEQYF
TRBJ1-5,TRBV10-3,-,-,TGTGCCGCTGGGACACCCAGGGGAGATAGCAATCAGCCCCAGCATTTT,CAAGTPRGDSNQPQHF
TRBJ2-1,TRBV18,-,-,TGTGCCAGCTCAATTAGAGACAATGAGCAGTTCTTC,CASSIRDNEQFF
TRBJ1-5,TRBV4-3,-,-,TGCGCCAGCAGCCAAGATTGGCGGGCAGGGGCCAACCAGCCCCAGCATTTT,CASSQDWRAGANQPQHF
TRBJ1-4,TRBV4-3,-,-,TGCGCCAGCAGCCTAGGGACTCTAGAGGTCGAAAAACTGTTTTTT,CASSLGTLEVEKLFF
TRBJ1-2,TRBV7-2,-,-,TGTGCCAGCAGCGCTGGGGGCGCGTTTGGCTACACCTTC,CASSAGGAFGYTF
TRBJ2-5,TRBV5-4,-,many,TGTGCCAGCAGCTTGGAAGGGGGTGAGACCCAGTACTTC,CASSLEGGETQYF
TRBJ1-1,TRBV19,TRBD1,few,TGTGCCAGTAGGCAAGACAGGGGTAGGGGTGAAGCTTTCTTT,CASRQDRGRGEAFF
TRBJ1-5,TRBV24-1,-,-,TGTGCCACCAGCATGAGAGGCAATCAGCCCCAGCATTTT,CATSMRGNQPQHF
TRBJ1-2,TRBV27,TRBD1,-,TGTGCCAGCAGCGCCGGGACAGAGCACATTTACTATGGCTACACCTTC,CASSAGTEHIYYGYTF
TRBJ2-1,TRBV7-8,-,-,TGTGCCAGCACCCCCGCGGCACACTCCTACAATGAGCAGTTCTTC,CASTPAAHSYNEQFF
TRBJ2-2,TRBV28,-,few,TGTGCCAGCAGTCTAGACCTAGACAGAAACACCGGGGAGCTGTTTTTT,CASSLDLDRNTGELFF
TRBJ2-1,TRBV5-4,TRBD2,-,TGTGCCAGCAGTCTGGGCGGGGGCTCCTACAATGAGCAGTTCTTC,CASSLGGGSYNEQFF
TRBJ2-2,TRBV7-9,-,few,TGTGCCAGCAGCTTAGTTTGGCCGACAATGCCCGGGGAGCTGTTTTTT,CASSLVWPTMPGELFF
TRBJ1-4,TRBV5-1,-,few,TGCGCCAGCAGCTTGGGACTAGTCGCTGAAAAACTGTTTTTT,CASSLGLVAEKLFF
TRBJ2-1,TRBV5-5,-,-,TGTGCCAGCACGAGGTTAAATGAGCAGTTCTTC,CASTRLNEQFF
TRBJ1-1,TRBV3-1/TRBV3-2,-,-,TGTGCCAGCAGCCAATTATCGGTATCTGAAGCTTTCTTT,CASSQLSVSEAFF
TRBJ2-1,TRBV6-1,-,-,TGTGCCAGCCGTGAGCTTAACCGGGATACGAAAAGAAAGAGGAATGAGCAGTTCTTC,CASRELNRDTKRKRNEQFF